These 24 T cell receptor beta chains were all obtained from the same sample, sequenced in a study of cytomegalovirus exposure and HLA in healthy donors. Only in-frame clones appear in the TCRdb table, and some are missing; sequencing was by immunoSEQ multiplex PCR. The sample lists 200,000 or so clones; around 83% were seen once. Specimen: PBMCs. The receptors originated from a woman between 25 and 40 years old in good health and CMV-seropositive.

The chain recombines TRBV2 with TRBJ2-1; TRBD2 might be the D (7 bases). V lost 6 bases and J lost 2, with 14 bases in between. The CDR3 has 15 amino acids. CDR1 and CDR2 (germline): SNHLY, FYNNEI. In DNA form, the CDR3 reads TGTGCCAGCAGGGGGGGGCGGCTAGCCTACAATGAGCAGTTCTTC. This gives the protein CASRGGRLAYNEQFF.

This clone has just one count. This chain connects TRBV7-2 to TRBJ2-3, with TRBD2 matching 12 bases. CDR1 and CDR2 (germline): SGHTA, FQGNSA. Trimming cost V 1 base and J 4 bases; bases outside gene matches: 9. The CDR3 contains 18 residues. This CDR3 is CASSLETSGRISADTQYF. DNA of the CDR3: TGTGCCAGCAGCTTAGAGACTAGCGGGAGAATTTCTGCAGATACGCAGTATTTT.

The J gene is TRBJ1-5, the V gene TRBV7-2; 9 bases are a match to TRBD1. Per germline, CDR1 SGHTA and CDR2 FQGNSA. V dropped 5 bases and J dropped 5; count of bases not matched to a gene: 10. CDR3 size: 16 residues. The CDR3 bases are TGTGCCAGCAGCACATACAGGGGGCGCGGGTATCAGCCCCAGCATTTT. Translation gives CASSTYRGRGYQPQHF.

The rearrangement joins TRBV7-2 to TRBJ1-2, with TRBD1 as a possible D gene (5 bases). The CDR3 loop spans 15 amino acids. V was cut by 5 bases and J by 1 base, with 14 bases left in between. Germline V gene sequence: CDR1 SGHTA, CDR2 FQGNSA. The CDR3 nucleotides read TGTGCCAGCAGCAGGGAGGGACGGATTAACTATGGCTACACCTTC. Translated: CASSREGRINYGYTF.

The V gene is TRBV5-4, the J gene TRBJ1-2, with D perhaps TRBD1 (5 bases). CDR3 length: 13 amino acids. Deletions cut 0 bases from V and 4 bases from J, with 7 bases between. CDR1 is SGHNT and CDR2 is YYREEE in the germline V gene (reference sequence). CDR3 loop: CASSLEQAYGYTF. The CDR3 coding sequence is TGTGCCAGCAGCTTGGAACAGGCCTATGGCTACACCTTC.

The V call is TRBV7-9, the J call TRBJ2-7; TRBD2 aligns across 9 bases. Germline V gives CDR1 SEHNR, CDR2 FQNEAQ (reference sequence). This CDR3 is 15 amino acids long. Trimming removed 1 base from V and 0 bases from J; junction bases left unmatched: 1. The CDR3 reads CASSLGREGSYEQYF. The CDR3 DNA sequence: TGTGCCAGCAGCTTAGGGCGGGAGGGCTCCTACGAGCAGTACTTC.

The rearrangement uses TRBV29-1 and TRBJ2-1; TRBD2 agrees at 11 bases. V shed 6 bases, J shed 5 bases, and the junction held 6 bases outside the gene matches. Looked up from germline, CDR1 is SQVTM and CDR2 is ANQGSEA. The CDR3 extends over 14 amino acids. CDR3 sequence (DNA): TGCAGCGTGACGGGACTAGCGGATCACAATGAGCAGTTCTTC. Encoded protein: CSVTGLADHNEQFF.

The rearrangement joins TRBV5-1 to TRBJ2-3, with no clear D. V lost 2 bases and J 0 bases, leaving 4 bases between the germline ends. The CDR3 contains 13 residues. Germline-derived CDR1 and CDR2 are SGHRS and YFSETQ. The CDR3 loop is CASSFQSTDTQYF. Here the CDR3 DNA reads TGCGCCAGCAGCTTCCAGAGCACAGATACGCAGTATTTT.

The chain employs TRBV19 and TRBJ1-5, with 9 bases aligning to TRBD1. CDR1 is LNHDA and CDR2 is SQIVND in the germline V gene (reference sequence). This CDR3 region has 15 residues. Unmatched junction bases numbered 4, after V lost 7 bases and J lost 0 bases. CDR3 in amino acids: CASIGTGISNQPQHF. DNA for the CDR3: TGTGCCAGTATCGGGACAGGGATTAGCAATCAGCCCCAGCATTTT.

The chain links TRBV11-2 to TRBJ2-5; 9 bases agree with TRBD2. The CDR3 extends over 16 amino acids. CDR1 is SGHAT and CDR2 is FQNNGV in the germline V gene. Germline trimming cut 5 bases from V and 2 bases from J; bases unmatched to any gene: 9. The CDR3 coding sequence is TGTGCCAGCAGCGCGCGGGGGGGGTTCGGACAAGAGACCCAGTACTTC. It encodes CASSARGGFGQETQYF. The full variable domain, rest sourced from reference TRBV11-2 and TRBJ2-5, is EAGVAQSPRYKIIEKRQSVAFWCNPISGHATLYWYQQILGQGPKLLIQFQNNGVVDDSQLPKDRFSAERLKGVDSTLKIQPAKLEDSAVYLCASSARGGFGQETQYFGPGTRLLVL.

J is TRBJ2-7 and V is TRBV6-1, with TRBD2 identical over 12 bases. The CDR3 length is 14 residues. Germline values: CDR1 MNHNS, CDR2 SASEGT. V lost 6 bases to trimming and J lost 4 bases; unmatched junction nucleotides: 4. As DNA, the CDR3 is TGTGCCAGCAGAAGACTAGCGGGAGTGTACGAGCAGTACTTC. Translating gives CASRRLAGVYEQYF.

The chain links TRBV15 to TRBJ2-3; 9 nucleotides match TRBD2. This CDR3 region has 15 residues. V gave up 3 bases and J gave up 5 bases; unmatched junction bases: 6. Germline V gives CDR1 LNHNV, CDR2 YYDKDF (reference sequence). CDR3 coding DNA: TGTGCCACCAGCAGGCCGGGACTAGCATTAGATACGCAGTATTTT. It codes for CATSRPGLALDTQYF.

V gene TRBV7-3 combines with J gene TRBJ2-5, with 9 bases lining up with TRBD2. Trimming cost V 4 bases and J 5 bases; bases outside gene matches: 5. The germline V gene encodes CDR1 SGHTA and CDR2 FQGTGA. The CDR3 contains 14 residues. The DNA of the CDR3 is TGTGCCAGCAGCTCGGGACTAGCTGGCGAGACCCAGTACTTC. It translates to CASSSGLAGETQYF. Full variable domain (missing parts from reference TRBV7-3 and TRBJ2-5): GAGVSQTPSNKVTEKGKYVELRCDPISGHTALYWYRQSLGQGPEFLIYFQGTGAADDSGLPNDRFFAVRPEGSVSTLKIQRTERGDSAVYLCASSSGLAGETQYFGPGTRLLVL.

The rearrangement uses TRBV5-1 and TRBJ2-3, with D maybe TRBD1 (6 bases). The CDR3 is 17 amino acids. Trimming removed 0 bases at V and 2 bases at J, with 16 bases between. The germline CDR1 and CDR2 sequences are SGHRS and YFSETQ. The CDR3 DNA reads TGCGCCAGCAGCTTGGCCGGCATAGGGGGTTACACAGATACGCAGTATTTT. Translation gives CASSLAGIGGYTDTQYF.

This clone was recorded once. The CDR3 coding sequence is TGTGCCAGCAGTGAAGCAAGGGGGAATTTTTACAATGAGCAGTTCTTC. Encoded protein: CASSEARGNFYNEQFF. The chain employs TRBV6-1 and TRBJ2-1; D possibly corresponds to TRBD1 (6 bases). V dropped 0 bases and J dropped 4 bases, with 13 bases sitting between them. The CDR3 runs to 16 residues. The germline V gene has CDR1 MNHNS and CDR2 SASEGT.

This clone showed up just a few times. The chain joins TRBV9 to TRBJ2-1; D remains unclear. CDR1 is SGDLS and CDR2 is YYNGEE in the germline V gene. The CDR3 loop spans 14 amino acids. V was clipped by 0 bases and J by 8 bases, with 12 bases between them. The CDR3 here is CASSVVSAIDEQFF. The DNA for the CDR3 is TGTGCCAGCAGCGTAGTTTCAGCGATCGATGAGCAGTTCTTC.

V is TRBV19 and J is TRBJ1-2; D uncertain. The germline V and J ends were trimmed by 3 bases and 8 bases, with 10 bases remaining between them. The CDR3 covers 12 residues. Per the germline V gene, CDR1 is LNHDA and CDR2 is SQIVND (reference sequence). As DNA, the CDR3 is TGTGCCAGTAGTATGGGCAATAACGGCTACACCTTC. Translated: CASSMGNNGYTF. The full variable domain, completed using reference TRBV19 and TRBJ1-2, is DGGITQSPKYLFRKEGQNVTLSCEQNLNHDAMYWYRQDPGQGLRLIYYSQIVNDFQKGDIAEGYSVSREKKESFPLTVTSAQKNPTAFYLCASSMGNNGYTFGSGTRLTVV.

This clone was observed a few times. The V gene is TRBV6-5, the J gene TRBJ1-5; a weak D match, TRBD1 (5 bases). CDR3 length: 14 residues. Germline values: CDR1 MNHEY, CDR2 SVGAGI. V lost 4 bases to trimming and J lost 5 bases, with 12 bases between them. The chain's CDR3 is CASSSSRGYQPQHF. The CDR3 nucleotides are TGTGCCAGCAGTTCAAGTCGGGGGTATCAGCCCCAGCATTTT.

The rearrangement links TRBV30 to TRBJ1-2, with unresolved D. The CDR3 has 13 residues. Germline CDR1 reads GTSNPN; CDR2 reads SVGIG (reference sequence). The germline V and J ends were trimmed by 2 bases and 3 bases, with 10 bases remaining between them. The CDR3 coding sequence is TGTGCCTGGAGTTCCGACACGGACTATGGCTACACCTTC. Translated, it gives CAWSSDTDYGYTF.

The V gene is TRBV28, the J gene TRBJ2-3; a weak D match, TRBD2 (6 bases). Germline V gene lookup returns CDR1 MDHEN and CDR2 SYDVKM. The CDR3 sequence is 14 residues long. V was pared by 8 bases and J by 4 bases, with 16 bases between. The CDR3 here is CASGDSSGADTQYF. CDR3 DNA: TGTGCCAGCGGTGATTCTTCGGGGGCAGATACGCAGTATTTT.

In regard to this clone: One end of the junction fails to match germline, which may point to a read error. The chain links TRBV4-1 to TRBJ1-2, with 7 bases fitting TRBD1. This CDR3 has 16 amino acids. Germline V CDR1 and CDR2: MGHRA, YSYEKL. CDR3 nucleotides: TGCGCCAGCACCCAAGCCCACGACAGGGCTAACTATGGCTACACCTTC. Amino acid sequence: CASTQAHDRANYGYTF.

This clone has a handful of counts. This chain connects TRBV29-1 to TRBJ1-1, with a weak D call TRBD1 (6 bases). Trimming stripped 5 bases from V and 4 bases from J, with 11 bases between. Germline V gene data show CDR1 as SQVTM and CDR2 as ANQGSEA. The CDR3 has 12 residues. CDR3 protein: CSVSRGGTEAFF. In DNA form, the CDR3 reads TGCAGCGTTTCGAGAGGGGGCACTGAAGCTTTCTTT. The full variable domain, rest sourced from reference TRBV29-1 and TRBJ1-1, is SAVISQKPSRDICQRGTSLTIQCQVDSQVTMMFWYRQQPGQSLTLIATANQGSEATYESGFVIDKFPISRPNLTFSTLTVSNMSPEDSSIYLCSVSRGGTEAFFGQGTRLTVV.

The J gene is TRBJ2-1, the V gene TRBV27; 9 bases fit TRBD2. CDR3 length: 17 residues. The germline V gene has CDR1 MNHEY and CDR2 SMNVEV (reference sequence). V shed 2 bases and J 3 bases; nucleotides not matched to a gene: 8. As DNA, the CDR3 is TGTGCCAGCAGTTTACACCCGACTAGCGGCAGCTACAATGAGCAGTTCTTC. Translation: CASSLHPTSGSYNEQFF.

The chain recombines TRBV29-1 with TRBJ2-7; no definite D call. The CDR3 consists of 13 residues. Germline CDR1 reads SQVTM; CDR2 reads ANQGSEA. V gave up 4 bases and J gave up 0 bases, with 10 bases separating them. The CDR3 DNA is TGCAGCGTTGTGTGGCAGGTCTCCTACGAGCAGTACTTC. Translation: CSVVWQVSYEQYF.